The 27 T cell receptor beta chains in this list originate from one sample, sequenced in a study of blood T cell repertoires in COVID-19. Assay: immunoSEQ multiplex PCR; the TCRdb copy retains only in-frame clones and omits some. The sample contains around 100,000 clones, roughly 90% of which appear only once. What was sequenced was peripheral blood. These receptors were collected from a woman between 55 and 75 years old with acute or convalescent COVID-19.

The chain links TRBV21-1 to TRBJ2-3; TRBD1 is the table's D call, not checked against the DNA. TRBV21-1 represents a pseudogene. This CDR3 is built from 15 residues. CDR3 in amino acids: CASSKGAVPKNTQYF. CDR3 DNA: TGTGCCAGCAGCAAAGGGGCCGTACCCAAAAATACGCAGTATTTT.

CDR3 residues: CASSLETQGAIGYTF. The DNA of the CDR3 is TGTGCCAGCAGCTTGGAGACTCAGGGGGCGATAGGCTACACCTTC. V gene TRBV5-4 combines with J gene TRBJ1-2; the match to TRBD1 covers 8 bases. Germline V lookup: CDR1 SGHNT, CDR2 YYREEE (reference sequence). This CDR3 region has 15 residues. J lost 8 bases, V lost 0 bases, and 9 bases had no gene match. Variable domain in full (rest from reference TRBV5-4 and TRBJ1-2): ETGVTQSPTHLIKTRGQQVTLRCSSQSGHNTVSWYQQALGQGPQFIFQYYREEENGRGNFPPRFSGLQFPNYSSELNVNALELDDSALYLCASSLETQGAIGYTFGSGTRLTVV.

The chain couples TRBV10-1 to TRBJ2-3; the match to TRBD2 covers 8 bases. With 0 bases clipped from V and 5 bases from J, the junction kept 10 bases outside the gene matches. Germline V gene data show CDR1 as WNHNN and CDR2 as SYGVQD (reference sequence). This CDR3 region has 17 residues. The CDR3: CASSESVGRLAGDTQYF. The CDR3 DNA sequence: TGCGCCAGCAGTGAGTCAGTTGGGCGTCTAGCGGGAGATACGCAGTATTTT.

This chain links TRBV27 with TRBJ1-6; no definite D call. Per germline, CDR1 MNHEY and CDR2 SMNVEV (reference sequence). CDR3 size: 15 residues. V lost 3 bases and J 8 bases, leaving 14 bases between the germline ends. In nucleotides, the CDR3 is TGTGCCAGCAGTTTGATCAAGATCGGAGATTCACCCCTCCACTTT. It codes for CASSLIKIGDSPLHF.

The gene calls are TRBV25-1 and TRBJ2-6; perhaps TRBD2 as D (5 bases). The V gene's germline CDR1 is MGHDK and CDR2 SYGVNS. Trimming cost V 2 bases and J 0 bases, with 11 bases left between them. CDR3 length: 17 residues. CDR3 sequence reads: CASSEQRLGSGANVLTF. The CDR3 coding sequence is TGTGCCAGCAGTGAACAGCGGTTGGGCTCTGGGGCCAACGTCCTGACTTTC.

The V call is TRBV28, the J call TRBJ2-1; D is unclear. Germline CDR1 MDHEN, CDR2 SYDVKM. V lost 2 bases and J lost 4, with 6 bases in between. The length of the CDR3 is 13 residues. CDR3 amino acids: CASSLDSYNEQFF. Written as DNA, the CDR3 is TGTGCCAGCAGTTTAGATAGTTACAATGAGCAGTTCTTC.

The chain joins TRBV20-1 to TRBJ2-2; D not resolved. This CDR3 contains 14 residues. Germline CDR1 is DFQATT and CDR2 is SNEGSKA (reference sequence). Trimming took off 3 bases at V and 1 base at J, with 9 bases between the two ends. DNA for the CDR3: TGCAGTGCTAGTGACACTATGAACACCGGGGAGCTGTTTTTT. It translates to CSASDTMNTGELFF.

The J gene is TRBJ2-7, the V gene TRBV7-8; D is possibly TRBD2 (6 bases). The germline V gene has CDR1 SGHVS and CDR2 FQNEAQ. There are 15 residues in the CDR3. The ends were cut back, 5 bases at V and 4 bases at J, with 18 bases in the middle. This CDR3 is CASSMAGTERYEQYF. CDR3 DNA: TGTGCCAGCAGCATGGCCGGGACTGAGCGTTACGAGCAGTACTTC.

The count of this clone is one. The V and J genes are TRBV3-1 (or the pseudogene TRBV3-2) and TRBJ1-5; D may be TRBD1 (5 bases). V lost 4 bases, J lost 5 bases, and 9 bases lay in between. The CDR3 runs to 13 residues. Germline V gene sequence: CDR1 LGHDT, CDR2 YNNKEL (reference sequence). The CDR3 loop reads CASSRGRDQPQHF. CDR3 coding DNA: TGTGCCAGCAGCCGGGGGAGGGATCAGCCCCAGCATTTT.

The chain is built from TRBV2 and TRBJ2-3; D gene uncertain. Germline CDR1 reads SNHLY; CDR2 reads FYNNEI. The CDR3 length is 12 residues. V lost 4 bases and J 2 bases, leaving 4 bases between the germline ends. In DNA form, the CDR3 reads TGTGCCAGCAGTGCCCTCACAGATACGCAGTATTTT. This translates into CASSALTDTQYF. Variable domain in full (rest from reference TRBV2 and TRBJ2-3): EPEVTQTPSHQVTQMGQEVILRCVPISNHLYFYWYRQILGQKVEFLVSFYNNEISEKSEIFDDQFSVERPDGSNFTLKIRSTKLEDSAMYFCASSALTDTQYFGPGTRLTVL.

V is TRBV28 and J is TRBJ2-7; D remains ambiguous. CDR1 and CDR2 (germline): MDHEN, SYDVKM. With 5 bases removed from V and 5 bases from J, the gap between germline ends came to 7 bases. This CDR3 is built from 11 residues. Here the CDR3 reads CASSLTNEQYF. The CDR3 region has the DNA TGTGCCAGCAGTCTGACAAACGAGCAGTACTTC.

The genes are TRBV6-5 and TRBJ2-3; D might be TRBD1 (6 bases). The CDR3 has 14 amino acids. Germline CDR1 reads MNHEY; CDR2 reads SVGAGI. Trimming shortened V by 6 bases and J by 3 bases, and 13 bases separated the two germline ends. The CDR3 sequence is CASRSPGATDTQYF. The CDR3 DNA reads TGTGCCAGCAGATCTCCAGGGGCTACAGATACGCAGTATTTT.

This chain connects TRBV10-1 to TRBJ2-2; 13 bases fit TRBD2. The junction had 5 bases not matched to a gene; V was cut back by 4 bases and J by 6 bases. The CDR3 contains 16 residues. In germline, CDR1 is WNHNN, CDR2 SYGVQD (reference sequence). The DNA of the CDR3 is TGCGCCAGCAGTGGTGGACTAGCGGGAGACGCCGGGGAGCTGTTTTTT. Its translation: CASSGGLAGDAGELFF.

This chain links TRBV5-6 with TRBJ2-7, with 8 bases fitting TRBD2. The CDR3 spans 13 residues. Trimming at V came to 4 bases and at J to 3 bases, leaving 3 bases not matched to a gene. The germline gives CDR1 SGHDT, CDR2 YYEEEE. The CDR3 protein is CASSPSGSYEQYV. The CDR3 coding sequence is TGTGCCAGCAGCCCGAGCGGGAGCTACGAGCAGTACGTC.

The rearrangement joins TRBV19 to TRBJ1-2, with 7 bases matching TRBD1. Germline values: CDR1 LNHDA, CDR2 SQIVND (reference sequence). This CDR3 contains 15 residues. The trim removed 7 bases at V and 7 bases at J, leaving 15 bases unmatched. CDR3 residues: CASKPDRALVGGYTF. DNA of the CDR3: TGTGCCAGTAAACCCGACAGGGCCTTGGTTGGTGGCTACACCTTC.

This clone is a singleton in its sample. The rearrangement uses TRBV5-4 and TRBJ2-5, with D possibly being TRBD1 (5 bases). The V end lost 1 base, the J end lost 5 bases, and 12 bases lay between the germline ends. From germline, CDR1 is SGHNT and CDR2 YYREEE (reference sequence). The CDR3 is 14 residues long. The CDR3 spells CASSLQGGDETQYF. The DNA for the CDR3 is TGTGCCAGCAGCTTGCAGGGTGGTGATGAGACCCAGTACTTC. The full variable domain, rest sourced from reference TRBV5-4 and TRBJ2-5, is ETGVTQSPTHLIKTRGQQVTLRCSSQSGHNTVSWYQQALGQGPQFIFQYYREEENGRGNFPPRFSGLQFPNYSSELNVNALELDDSALYLCASSLQGGDETQYFGPGTRLLVL.

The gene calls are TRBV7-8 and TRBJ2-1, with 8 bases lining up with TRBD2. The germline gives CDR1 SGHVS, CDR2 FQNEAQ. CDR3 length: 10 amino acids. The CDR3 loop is CAAGVGEQFF. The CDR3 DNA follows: TGTGCAGCGGGAGTAGGTGAGCAGTTCTTC.

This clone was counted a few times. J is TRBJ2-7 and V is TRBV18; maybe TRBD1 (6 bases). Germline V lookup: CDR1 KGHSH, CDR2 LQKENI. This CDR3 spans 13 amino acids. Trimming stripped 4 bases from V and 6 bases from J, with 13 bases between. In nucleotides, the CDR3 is TGTGCCAGCTCACTGCAACAGGGACGCGAGCAGTACTTC. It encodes CASSLQQGREQYF.

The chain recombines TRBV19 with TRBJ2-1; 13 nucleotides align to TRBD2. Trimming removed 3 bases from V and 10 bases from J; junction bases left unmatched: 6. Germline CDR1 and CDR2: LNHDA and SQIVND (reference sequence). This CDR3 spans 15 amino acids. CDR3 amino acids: CASSIGTSGKGEQFF. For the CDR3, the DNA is TGTGCCAGTAGTATCGGGACTAGCGGGAAAGGGGAGCAGTTCTTC.

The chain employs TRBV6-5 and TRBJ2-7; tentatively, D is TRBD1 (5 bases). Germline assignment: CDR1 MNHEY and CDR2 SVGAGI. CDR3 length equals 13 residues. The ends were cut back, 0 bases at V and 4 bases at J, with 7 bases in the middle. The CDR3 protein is CASSYSRGYEQYF. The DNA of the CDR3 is TGTGCCAGCAGTTACTCAAGGGGTTACGAGCAGTACTTC.

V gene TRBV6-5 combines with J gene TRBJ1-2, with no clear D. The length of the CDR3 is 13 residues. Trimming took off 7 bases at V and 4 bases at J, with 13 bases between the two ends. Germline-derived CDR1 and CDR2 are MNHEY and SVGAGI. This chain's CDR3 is CASTSRTLYGYTF. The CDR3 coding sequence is TGTGCCAGCACCAGCCGGACTCTCTATGGCTACACCTTC.

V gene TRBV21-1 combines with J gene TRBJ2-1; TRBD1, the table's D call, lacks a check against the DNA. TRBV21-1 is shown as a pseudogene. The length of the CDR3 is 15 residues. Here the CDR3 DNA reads TGTGCCAGCAGGGGACAACGGAGCTCCTACAATGAGCAGTTCTTC. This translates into CASRGQRSSYNEQFF.

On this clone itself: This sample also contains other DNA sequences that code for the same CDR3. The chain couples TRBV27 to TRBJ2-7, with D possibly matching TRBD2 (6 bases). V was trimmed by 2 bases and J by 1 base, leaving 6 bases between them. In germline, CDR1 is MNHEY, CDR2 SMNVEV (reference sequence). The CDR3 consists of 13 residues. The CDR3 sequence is CASSLSGSYEQYF. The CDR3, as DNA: TGTGCCAGCAGTTTAAGCGGGTCCTACGAGCAGTACTTC.

The CDR3 reads CASSHTRTGLGGGAFF. CDR3 nucleotide sequence: TGTGCCAGCAGCCATACCCGGACAGGGTTGGGGGGGGGAGCTTTCTTT. The chain joins TRBV7-8 to TRBJ1-1, with 8 positions matching TRBD1. The V and J ends lost 5 bases and 10 bases, in that order; junction bases with no gene match: 18. CDR3 length: 16 residues. Germline CDR1 SGHVS, CDR2 FQNEAQ.

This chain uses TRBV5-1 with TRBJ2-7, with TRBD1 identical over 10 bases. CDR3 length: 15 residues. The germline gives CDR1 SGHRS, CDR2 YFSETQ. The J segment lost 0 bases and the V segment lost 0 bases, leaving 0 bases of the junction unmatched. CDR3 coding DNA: TGCGCCAGCAGCTTGGGGACAGGGGGCTCCTACGAGCAGTACTTC. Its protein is CASSLGTGGSYEQYF.

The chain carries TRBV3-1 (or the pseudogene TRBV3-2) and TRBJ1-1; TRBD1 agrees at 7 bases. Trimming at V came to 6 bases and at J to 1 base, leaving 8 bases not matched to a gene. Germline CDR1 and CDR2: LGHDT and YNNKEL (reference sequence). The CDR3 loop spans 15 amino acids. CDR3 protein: CASRKGQLPNTEAFF. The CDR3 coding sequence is TGTGCCAGCAGAAAGGGACAGCTCCCGAACACTGAAGCTTTCTTT.

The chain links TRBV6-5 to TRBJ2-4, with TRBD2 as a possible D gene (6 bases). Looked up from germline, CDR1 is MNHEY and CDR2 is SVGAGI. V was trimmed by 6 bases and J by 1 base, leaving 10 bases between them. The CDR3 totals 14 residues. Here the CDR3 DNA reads TGTGCCAGCAGGGAGGGGTGGGCCAAAAACATTCAGTACTTC. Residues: CASREGWAKNIQYF.